Following are 24 T cell receptor beta chains from one sample sequenced in a study of blood T cell repertoires in COVID-19. TCRdb's copy holds only in-frame clones and misses some; the assay was immunoSEQ multiplex PCR. This sample yields 110,000 to 150,000 clones, of which roughly 77% are seen a single time; less than 4.5% belongs to the top ten. Sequenced material: peripheral blood. The receptors stem from a man aged 55 to 69 with acute or convalescent COVID-19.

The chain is built from TRBV10-3 and TRBJ1-5, with 9 bases aligning to TRBD1. V trimming: 3 bases; J trimming: 0 bases; junction bases outside the gene matches: 3. In germline, CDR1 is ENHRY, CDR2 SYGVKD. This CDR3 is built from 16 residues. Written as DNA, the CDR3 is TGTGCCATCAGTGATCCGGGACAGGGTAGCAATCAGCCCCAGCATTTT. The encoded protein is CAISDPGQGSNQPQHF.

The chain employs TRBV5-1 and TRBJ2-5, with 13 positions matching TRBD2. V dropped 4 bases and J dropped 1; count of bases not matched to a gene: 7. The CDR3 has 17 amino acids. In germline, CDR1 is SGHRS, CDR2 YFSETQ. In DNA form, the CDR3 reads TGCGCCAGCAGCACGGGACTAGCGGGGCGCTTCCAAGAGACCCAGTACTTC. Its protein is CASSTGLAGRFQETQYF.

As to this clone: Other DNA variants within this sample encode the same CDR3. This chain links TRBV20-1 with TRBJ2-1; unclear D gene. V was cut by 6 bases and J by 4 bases, with 7 bases left in between. CDR1 DFQATT and CDR2 SNEGSKA come from the germline V gene (reference sequence). The CDR3 is 11 residues long. This CDR3 is CSAPRYNEQFF. CDR3 bases: TGCAGTGCACCTAGGTACAATGAGCAGTTCTTC.

The CDR3 is CASSVAPSGQGADYEQYF. CDR3 DNA: TGTGCCAGCAGCGTCGCCCCATCGGGACAGGGGGCCGACTACGAGCAGTACTTC. This sequence joins TRBV9 and TRBJ2-7; 12 bases fit TRBD1. J lost 3 bases, V lost 2 bases, and 12 bases had no gene match. CDR1 and CDR2 (germline): SGDLS, YYNGEE. This CDR3 is built from 18 residues. Full variable domain (rest looked up from reference TRBV9 and TRBJ2-7): DSGVTQTPKHLITATGQRVTLRCSPRSGDLSVYWYQQSLDQGLQFLIQYYNGEERAKGNILERFSAQQFPDLHSELNLSSLELGDSALYFCASSVAPSGQGADYEQYFGPGTRLTVT.

The V call is TRBV21-1, the J call TRBJ2-1; the DNA was not compared with TRBD2, the D call given in the table. TRBV21-1 is listed as a pseudogene. The CDR3 has 16 residues. CDR3 amino acids: CASSTRSSGRGGEQFF. CDR3 sequence (DNA): TGTGCCAGCAGCACCCGCTCTAGCGGGAGGGGGGGTGAGCAGTTCTTC.

The J gene is TRBJ2-6, the V gene TRBV3-1 (or the pseudogene TRBV3-2); 11 bases map to TRBD2. The CDR3 is 18 amino acids. The germline gives CDR1 LGHDT, CDR2 YNNKEL (reference sequence). Losses at the gene ends were 5 bases for V and 2 bases for J; bases not matched to a gene: 8. The CDR3 region is CASSSLAGGLTGANVLTF. The DNA of the CDR3 is TGTGCCAGCAGCTCCCTAGCGGGAGGCTTGACTGGGGCCAACGTCCTGACTTTC.

This sequence joins TRBV14 and TRBJ2-7; 13 nucleotides line up with TRBD2. The CDR3 has 16 amino acids. Germline V lookup: CDR1 SGHDN, CDR2 FVKESK. V dropped 4 bases and J dropped 2; count of bases not matched to a gene: 5. The CDR3 region is CASSLRTSGSAYEQYF. CDR3 nucleotides: TGTGCCAGCAGCCTTAGGACTAGCGGGAGCGCCTACGAGCAGTACTTC.

This clone was detected only once. The V gene is TRBV7-3, the J gene TRBJ2-3, with D possibly TRBD2 on 6 matching bases. The germline V gene has CDR1 SGHTA and CDR2 FQGTGA. V lost 5 bases and J lost 6, with 21 bases in between. The CDR3 covers 16 residues. The CDR3 sequence is CASSPFTTGTPDTQYF. The CDR3 DNA reads as TGTGCCAGCAGCCCCTTTACTACCGGGACTCCGGATACGCAGTATTTT.

The genes are TRBV6-5 and TRBJ1-6; 8 nucleotides match TRBD1. V shed 5 bases, J shed 11 bases, and the junction held 11 bases outside the gene matches. The CDR3 length is 15 residues. CDR1 is MNHEY and CDR2 is SVGAGI in the germline V gene. The CDR3 sequence: CASSKPGQGVTPLHF. CDR3 bases: TGTGCCAGCAGTAAACCAGGACAGGGTGTTACACCCCTCCACTTT.

The V gene is TRBV6-1, the J gene TRBJ2-1; tentatively, D is TRBD1 (6 bases). CDR1 is MNHNS, CDR2 SASEGT, per germline. The CDR3 loop spans 15 amino acids. Trimming stripped 1 base from V and 5 bases from J, with 12 bases between. The CDR3: CASSEEGGGHNEQFF. Here the CDR3 DNA reads TGTGCCAGCAGTGAAGAAGGGGGTGGGCACAATGAGCAGTTCTTC.

The V and J genes are TRBV18 and TRBJ2-2, with unresolved D. In germline, CDR1 is KGHSH, CDR2 LQKENI. This CDR3 is built from 14 residues. V shed 0 bases and J shed 7 bases, with 9 bases lying between them. CDR3 amino acids: CASSPPISLGELFF. CDR3 sequence (DNA): TGTGCCAGCTCACCACCAATTAGTCTCGGGGAGCTGTTTTTT.

The chain is built from TRBV11-2 and TRBJ2-3; weak D call: TRBD2 (6 bases). V gave up 4 bases and J gave up 9 bases, with 11 bases separating them. The germline gives CDR1 SGHAT, CDR2 FQNNGV. The CDR3 loop spans 12 amino acids. The CDR3: CASSWGGRTQYF. In nucleotides, the CDR3 is TGTGCCAGCAGCTGGGGAGGAAGAACGCAGTATTTT.

The chain carries TRBV2 and TRBJ2-3; tentatively, D is TRBD2 (6 bases). Germline V lookup: CDR1 SNHLY, CDR2 FYNNEI. The CDR3 runs 13 residues. Trimming took off 6 bases at V and 4 bases at J, with 11 bases between the two ends. Here the CDR3 reads CASSRLGPDTQYF. Written as DNA, the CDR3 is TGTGCCAGCAGCCGACTAGGGCCAGATACGCAGTATTTT.

This clone was picked up a small number of times. At one end the junction does not follow the germline gene, possibly because of a read error. The gene calls are TRBV29-1 and TRBJ1-2, with D perhaps matching TRBD1 (5 bases). Germline lookup yields CDR1 SQVTM and CDR2 ANQGSEA. This CDR3 spans 12 amino acids. CDR3 bases: TGCAGCGTTGGTTCCCAACCGGGACTGTTGAACTTC. Protein sequence: CSVGSQPGLLNF. Filled out from reference TRBV29-1 and TRBJ1-2, the complete variable domain reads SAVISQKPSRDICQRGTSLTIQCQVDSQVTMMFWYRQQPGQSLTLIATANQGSEATYESGFVIDKFPISRPNLTFSTLTVSNMSPEDSSIYLCSVGSQPGLLNFGSGTRLTVV.

The chain carries TRBV28 and TRBJ2-1; D remains ambiguous. Per germline, CDR1 MDHEN and CDR2 SYDVKM. Trimming shortened V by 5 bases and J by 7 bases, and 15 bases separated the two germline ends. The CDR3 totals 14 residues. The CDR3 bases are TGTGCCAGCAGTAGAGGAATACTTAGGAATGAGCAGTTCTTC. Protein product: CASSRGILRNEQFF. Drawing the rest from reference TRBV28 and TRBJ2-1, the complete variable domain is DVKVTQSSRYLVKRTGEKVFLECVQDMDHENMFWYRQDPGLGLRLIYFSYDVKMKEKGDIPEGYSVSREKKERFSLILESASTNQTSMYLCASSRGILRNEQFFGPGTRLTVL.

This rearrangement joins TRBV5-1 to TRBJ1-2; D gene ambiguous. Germline V gene data show CDR1 as SGHRS and CDR2 as YFSETQ. The CDR3 loop spans 12 amino acids. V lost 4 bases and J lost 5, with 9 bases in between. CDR3 sequence (DNA): TGCGCCAGCAGCGACTCGGGATATGGCTACACCTTC. It encodes CASSDSGYGYTF.

This sequence joins TRBV7-6 and TRBJ1-3; D remains ambiguous. The V end lost 4 bases, the J end lost 4 bases, and 14 bases lay between the germline ends. The CDR3 is 15 residues long. The germline gives CDR1 SGHVS, CDR2 FNYEAQ. The CDR3 sequence is CASSSGSRIGNTIYF. DNA for the CDR3: TGTGCCAGCAGCTCGGGGTCCCGTATCGGAAACACCATATATTTT.

The rearrangement uses TRBV28 and TRBJ2-3, with 10 bases fitting TRBD2. The junction had 3 bases not matched to a gene; V was cut back by 3 bases and J by 3 bases. Per germline, CDR1 MDHEN and CDR2 SYDVKM. This CDR3 comprises 15 residues. The chain's CDR3 is CASSFASGSTDTQYF. In DNA, the CDR3 is TGTGCCAGCAGTTTCGCTAGCGGGAGTACAGATACGCAGTATTTT.

The chain is built from TRBV12-3 or TRBV12-4 and TRBJ1-1; D not resolved. The CDR3 spans 13 residues. V shed 7 bases and J shed 4 bases, with 13 bases lying between them. CDR3 bases: TGTGCCAGCACTCTAGAAGTGTCCACTGAAGCTTTCTTT. It specifies CASTLEVSTEAFF.

The chain uses TRBV3-1 (or the pseudogene TRBV3-2) and TRBJ2-3, with D perhaps matching TRBD2 (5 bases). Trimming took 1 base from V and 1 from J, leaving 9 bases between them. The CDR3 is made up of 15 amino acids. Germline CDR1 is LGHDT and CDR2 is YNNKEL (reference sequence). The CDR3 protein is CASSQAAVGTDTQYF. For the CDR3, the DNA is TGTGCCAGCAGCCAAGCAGCGGTAGGCACAGATACGCAGTATTTT.

V and J are TRBV6-6 and TRBJ1-3; the D is unclear. CDR3 size: 12 residues. The germline V gene encodes CDR1 MNHNY and CDR2 SVGAGI (reference sequence). V lost 5 bases to trimming and J lost 4 bases, with 6 bases between them. The DNA of the CDR3 is TGTGCCAGCAGTCCCCAGGGAAACACCATATATTTT. It yields the protein CASSPQGNTIYF.

V usage is TRBV6-2 or TRBV6-3 and J usage is TRBJ2-3, with 11 bases lining up with TRBD2. CDR1 is MNHEY, CDR2 SVGEGT, per germline. The CDR3 length is 14 residues. V shed 6 bases, J shed 3 bases, and the junction held 2 bases outside the gene matches. The chain's CDR3 is CASSRTSGTDTQYF. The CDR3 coding sequence is TGTGCCAGCAGCAGGACTAGCGGGACAGATACGCAGTATTTT.

V is TRBV3-1 (or the pseudogene TRBV3-2) and J is TRBJ2-7, with D perhaps TRBD2 (5 bases). The CDR3 sequence is 16 residues long. V gave up 0 bases and J gave up 2 bases, with 14 bases separating them. CDR1 is LGHDT and CDR2 is YNNKEL in the germline V gene (reference sequence). The CDR3 region has the DNA TGTGCCAGCAGCCAAGATAGGATAGCGCCTCCCTACGAGCAGTACTTC. Translating gives CASSQDRIAPPYEQYF.

This clone was observed a handful of times. This chain joins TRBV5-5 and TRBJ2-3; a weak D match, TRBD2 (5 bases). The CDR3 runs to 13 residues. Germline V gene sequence: CDR1 SGHKS, CDR2 YYEKEE (reference sequence). V dropped 5 bases and J dropped 4 bases, with 11 bases sitting between them. For the CDR3, the DNA is TGTGCCAGCAGGGAGGAGGTTCCAGATACGCAGTATTTT. Translation gives CASREEVPDTQYF.